The present T cell receptor (beta chain) was sequenced within a study of T-cell reconstitution after alpha-beta-depleted transplantation in children. Study results and caveats: Some patients' high day-60 TCRbeta diversity was traced to surviving recipient T cells and thymic progenitors. Several hundred expanded graft clones reportedly gave rise to the alpha-beta T cells present about two months after transplant. Once a year had passed after transplant, T-cell counts and diversity came mostly from newly produced T cells.

The sample holds a few counts of this clonotype. What it recognizes is unknown. Germline V CDR1 and CDR2: DFQATT, SNEGSKA (reference sequence). There are 13 residues in the CDR3. The TCRbeta library incorporated unique molecular identifiers. TCRdb independently ran MiXCR on the PCR reads; one entry per CDR3 protein. The table includes about 980,000 distinct CDR3 sequences, about 29% detected once. The chain recombines TRBV20-1 with TRBJ1-5; maybe TRBD1 (5 bases). The sequencing here drew on PBMCs, mostly from graft donor cells, taken 360 days after TCRalphabeta/CD19-depleted stem cell transplant. The sequence came from a boy under three years old who had a stem cell transplant for SCID, so the T cells may come from the graft donor. CDR3 in DNA: TGCAGCGGGGGGAGGGCTGGAAATCAGCCCCAGCATTTT. It codes for CSGGRAGNQPQHF.